These 30 T cell receptor beta chains came from one sample sequenced in a study of radiotherapy plus CTLA-4 blockade in lung cancer. Assay used: immunoSEQ multiplex PCR; TCRdb lists only in-frame clones, some missing. The sample has about 41,000 clones; less than 85% are singletons. Specimen: peripheral blood, collected from a patient treated with radiotherapy plus ipilimumab. All receptors come from a human donor with non-small cell lung cancer who had stable disease on radiotherapy plus ipilimumab.

On this clone: The identical CDR3 is also encoded by other nucleotide sequences in the sample. The chain couples TRBV5-1 to TRBJ2-3, with D perhaps being TRBD1 or TRBD2 (7 bases each). The CDR3 loop spans 15 amino acids. V dropped 0 bases and J dropped 3 bases, with 11 bases sitting between them. From germline, CDR1 is SGHRS and CDR2 YFSETQ. The CDR3 sequence is CASSLGQGGTDTQYF. DNA for the CDR3: TGCGCCAGCAGCTTGGGGCAGGGGGGGACAGATACGCAGTATTTT.

This clone was observed a handful of times. The chain is built from TRBV6-1 and TRBJ1-3; D remains unclear. The CDR3 is 17 residues long. V lost 4 bases and J lost 0, with 16 bases in between. In germline, CDR1 is MNHNS, CDR2 SASEGT. The CDR3 spells CASSGFRRTGSGNTIYF. CDR3 sequence (DNA): TGTGCCAGCAGTGGATTTAGGAGGACTGGCTCTGGAAACACCATATATTTT.

The V gene is TRBV6-1, the J gene TRBJ2-7; a weak D match, TRBD1 (6 bases). The CDR3 is 14 residues long. Germline lookup yields CDR1 MNHNS and CDR2 SASEGT. The V and J ends lost 7 bases and 2 bases respectively, with 15 bases between them. CDR3 protein: CASTNSGTPYEQYF. In DNA form, the CDR3 reads TGTGCCAGCACCAACTCCGGGACACCCTACGAGCAGTACTTC.

The chain recombines TRBV6-1 with TRBJ2-7; D may be TRBD1 (7 bases). The germline CDR1 and CDR2 sequences are MNHNS and SASEGT. V was clipped by 0 bases and J by 3 bases, with 12 bases between them. The CDR3 extends over 15 amino acids. The DNA of the CDR3 is TGTGCCAGCAGTGAAGCGCGGGACAGCCACTACGAGCAGTACTTC. It translates to CASSEARDSHYEQYF.

This clone was observed a single time. The chain links TRBV11-2 to TRBJ1-1, with D maybe TRBD1 (5 bases). Trimming cost V 5 bases and J 5 bases, with 12 bases left between them. The CDR3 is 13 residues long. Germline CDR1 is SGHAT and CDR2 is FQNNGV. CDR3 in DNA: TGTGCCAGCAGCCTAACAGGCACTACTGAAGCTTTCTTT. It yields the protein CASSLTGTTEAFF.

The gene calls are TRBV6-6 and TRBJ1-1; D not certain. Germline V gene sequence: CDR1 MNHNY, CDR2 SVGAGI (reference sequence). The CDR3 runs 15 residues. Trimming removed 5 bases at V and 3 bases at J, with 16 bases between. The CDR3 DNA reads as TGTGCCAGCAGTATCCTCGGATCGATGGACACTGAAGCTTTCTTT. This gives the protein CASSILGSMDTEAFF.

This chain joins TRBV5-1 and TRBJ1-1, with a possible D match to TRBD1 (6 bases). The V and J ends lost 4 bases and 7 bases respectively, with 20 bases between them. Germline V gene data show CDR1 as SGHRS and CDR2 as YFSETQ. CDR3 length: 15 amino acids. The CDR3 DNA sequence: TGCGCCAGCAGCGGTGACAGGTACCCCTCCGTTGAAGCTTTCTTT. Translation gives CASSGDRYPSVEAFF.

The V gene is TRBV11-2, the J gene TRBJ2-1; a possible D gene is TRBD1 (5 bases). The CDR3 has 13 amino acids. The V gene's germline CDR1 is SGHAT and CDR2 FQNNGV. V was cut by 5 bases and J by 6 bases, with 11 bases left in between. The CDR3 loop reads CASSLTGGNEQFF. The DNA for the CDR3 is TGTGCCAGCAGCCTCACAGGCGGCAATGAGCAGTTCTTC. Combining the CDR3 with reference TRBV11-2 and TRBJ2-1 gives the whole variable domain EAGVAQSPRYKIIEKRQSVAFWCNPISGHATLYWYQQILGQGPKLLIQFQNNGVVDDSQLPKDRFSAERLKGVDSTLKIQPAKLEDSAVYLCASSLTGGNEQFFGPGTRLTVL.

This sequence joins TRBV5-1 and TRBJ2-5, with 12 bases that match TRBD2. Germline V gene data show CDR1 as SGHRS and CDR2 as YFSETQ. With 3 bases clipped from V and 5 bases from J, the junction kept 8 bases outside the gene matches. This CDR3 comprises 16 residues. The CDR3 DNA follows: TGCGCCAGCAGCTCTAGCGGGGGGGCTGTGCGGGAGACCCAGTACTTC. This gives the protein CASSSSGGAVRETQYF.

There are a few counts of this clone. This sequence joins TRBV5-5 and TRBJ1-1; D ambiguous. Per the germline V gene, CDR1 is SGHKS and CDR2 is YYEKEE (reference sequence). The CDR3 contains 15 residues. V lost 0 bases, J lost 2 bases, and 11 bases lay in between. CDR3 loop: CASSLGSRSNTEAFF. In nucleotides, the CDR3 is TGTGCCAGCAGCTTGGGGTCCAGGAGTAACACTGAAGCTTTCTTT.

J is TRBJ1-1 and V is TRBV9; no reliable D call. The CDR3 contains 13 residues. Trimming took off 1 base at V and 4 bases at J, with 8 bases between the two ends. Germline CDR1 and CDR2: SGDLS and YYNGEE. The CDR3 spells CASSVSQTTEAFF. DNA for the CDR3: TGTGCCAGCAGCGTATCCCAGACCACTGAAGCTTTCTTT.

The chain links TRBV5-1 to TRBJ1-2; 8 positions agree with TRBD1. The CDR3 is 14 amino acids. V shed 4 bases, J shed 3 bases, and the junction held 5 bases outside the gene matches. Per germline, CDR1 SGHRS and CDR2 YFSETQ. The CDR3 coding sequence is TGCGCCAGCAGCCTCGGACAGGGCCACTATGGCTACACCTTC. Translating it yields CASSLGQGHYGYTF. Filled out from reference TRBV5-1 and TRBJ1-2, the complete variable domain reads KAGVTQTPRYLIKTRGQQVTLSCSPISGHRSVSWYQQTPGQGLQFLFEYFSETQRNKGNFPGRFSGRQFSNSRSEMNVSTLELGDSALYLCASSLGQGHYGYTFGSGTRLTVV.

The CDR3 region has the DNA TGTGCCACCGCTAACAGGGAGTTGGGAAATGGCTACACCTTC. This sequence encodes CATANRELGNGYTF. The rearrangement joins TRBV10-3 to TRBJ1-2; D may be TRBD1 (6 bases). In germline, CDR1 is ENHRY, CDR2 SYGVKD. Trimming stripped 10 bases from V and 6 bases from J, with 21 bases between. The CDR3 runs 14 residues.

This chain uses TRBV5-4 with TRBJ2-3; 14 nucleotides align to TRBD2. The CDR3 consists of 16 residues. Germline loops: CDR1 SGHNT, CDR2 YYREEE (reference sequence). With V trimmed by 4 bases and J by 3 bases, 4 bases remained unmatched. The CDR3 loop reads CASSIRLAGGTDTQYF. CDR3 nucleotide sequence: TGTGCCAGCAGCATCAGACTAGCGGGGGGGACAGATACGCAGTATTTT.

V gene TRBV25-1 combines with J gene TRBJ1-2, with no clear D. Germline CDR1 and CDR2: MGHDK and SYGVNS. The ends were cut back, 7 bases at V and 8 bases at J, with 11 bases in the middle. CDR3 length: 11 residues. The CDR3, as DNA: TGTGCCAGCACCGGCCTCGGGGGCTACACCTTC. Its protein is CASTGLGGYTF.

The V gene is TRBV25-1, the J gene TRBJ2-2; D may be TRBD1 (6 bases). The V end was cut by 6 bases, the J end by 3 bases, with 11 bases between. Germline CDR1 MGHDK, CDR2 SYGVNS. The CDR3 spans 14 residues. CDR3 sequence reads: CASRRPGDTGELFF. CDR3 coding DNA: TGTGCCAGCAGACGCCCAGGGGACACCGGGGAGCTGTTTTTT. Looking up the rest from reference TRBV25-1 and TRBJ2-2 gives the full variable domain: EADIYQTPRYLVIGTGKKITLECSQTMGHDKMYWYQQDPGMELHLIHYSYGVNSTEKGDLSSESTVSRIRTEHFPLTLESARPSHTSQYLCASRRPGDTGELFFGEGSRLTVL.

By sample fraction, this clone is medium-sized. The chain is built from TRBV5-1 and TRBJ1-1, with D possibly matching TRBD1 (5 bases). The CDR3 covers 14 residues. Trimming took off 5 bases at V and 3 bases at J, with 14 bases between the two ends. Germline CDR1 SGHRS, CDR2 YFSETQ. CDR3 region: CASREIRGDTEAFF. CDR3 sequence (DNA): TGCGCCAGCAGAGAAATTAGGGGAGACACTGAAGCTTTCTTT.

The rearrangement uses TRBV11-3 and TRBJ1-2; 9 nucleotides align to TRBD1. There are 17 residues in the CDR3. CDR1 and CDR2 from the germline V gene are SGHNT and YENEEA. V lost 10 bases to trimming and J lost 5 bases; unmatched junction nucleotides: 20. This chain's CDR3 is CANKSDRGDYRKYGYTF. In DNA, the CDR3 is TGTGCCAACAAATCGGACAGGGGAGATTACCGAAAATATGGCTACACCTTC. The whole variable domain, filled in from reference TRBV11-3 and TRBJ1-2, reads EAGVVQSPRYKIIEKKQPVAFWCNPISGHNTLYWYLQNLGQGPELLIRYENEEAVDDSQLPKDRFSAERLKGVDSTLKIQPAELGDSAVYLCANKSDRGDYRKYGYTFGSGTRLTVV.

This clone was counted between two and nine times. The chain links TRBV18 to TRBJ1-5; D perhaps matches TRBD1 (6 bases). Trimming removed 1 base from V and 4 bases from J, with 20 bases in between. CDR1 KGHSH and CDR2 LQKENI come from the germline V gene. The CDR3 extends over 18 amino acids. The chain's CDR3 is CASSPLGGADSFNQPQHF. The CDR3 DNA reads TGTGCCAGCTCACCACTCGGGGGGGCGGATAGTTTTAATCAGCCCCAGCATTTT.

The J gene is TRBJ1-6, the V gene TRBV6-5, with 12 bases identical to TRBD1. The V gene end was trimmed by 6 bases and the J gene end by 10 bases; junction bases not matched to a gene: 1. The CDR3 is made up of 13 amino acids. Germline V gives CDR1 MNHEY, CDR2 SVGAGI. The CDR3 DNA sequence: TGTGCCAGCAGGGGACAGGGGGCATCACCCCTCCACTTT. It translates to CASRGQGASPLHF.

The chain employs TRBV6-1 and TRBJ2-7; TRBD1 agrees at 9 bases. The CDR3 loop spans 15 amino acids. V was pared by 5 bases and J by 0 bases, with 5 bases of the junction left unmatched. Germline loops: CDR1 MNHNS, CDR2 SASEGT. The CDR3 here is CASSSRTGVSYEQYV. CDR3 bases: TGTGCCAGCAGTTCACGGACAGGGGTCTCCTACGAGCAGTACGTC.

J is TRBJ1-6 and V is TRBV6-1, with D perhaps TRBD1 (6 bases). The germline gives CDR1 MNHNS, CDR2 SASEGT. V lost 4 bases to trimming and J lost 0 bases, with 13 bases between them. The CDR3 sequence is 17 residues long. As DNA, the CDR3 is TGTGCCAGCAGTGGCGTCCAGGGGTACTCCTATAATTCACCCCTCCACTTT. The encoded protein is CASSGVQGYSYNSPLHF.

The chain recombines TRBV7-7 with TRBJ1-1; no firm D call. The CDR3 is 15 amino acids. From germline, CDR1 is SSHAT and CDR2 FNYEAQ (reference sequence). The V end was cut by 5 bases, the J end by 5 bases, with 18 bases between. The CDR3 loop reads CASSPVSGSGTEAFF. CDR3 bases: TGTGCCAGCAGCCCCGTCTCGGGGTCCGGGACTGAAGCTTTCTTT.

The rearrangement uses TRBV7-2 and TRBJ1-1; D is unresolved. V shed 5 bases and J shed 11 bases, with 21 bases lying between them. The CDR3 length is 14 residues. The germline gives CDR1 SGHTA, CDR2 FQGNSA. The CDR3 DNA sequence: TGTGCCAGCAGCCGAAATTCCGGACCTTCCGTGGCTTTCTTT. Residues: CASSRNSGPSVAFF. Using reference TRBV7-2 and TRBJ1-1 for the parts outside the CDR3, the full variable domain is GAGVSQSPSNKVTEKGKDVELRCDPISGHTALYWYRQSLGQGLEFLIYFQGNSAPDKSGLPSDRFSAERTGGSVSTLTIQRTQQEDSAVYLCASSRNSGPSVAFFGQGTRLTVV.

This chain uses TRBV27 with TRBJ2-7, with 10 nucleotides matching TRBD2. V gave up 3 bases and J gave up 2 bases; unmatched junction bases: 4. Per germline, CDR1 MNHEY and CDR2 SMNVEV (reference sequence). This CDR3 contains 15 residues. The CDR3 sequence: CASSLSSGGTYEQYF. In DNA form, the CDR3 reads TGTGCCAGCAGTTTGTCTAGCGGGGGAACCTACGAGCAGTACTTC.

This chain links TRBV5-6 with TRBJ1-1; no clear D gene. This CDR3 has 13 residues. CDR1 and CDR2 from the germline V gene are SGHDT and YYEEEE. V shed 0 bases and J shed 6 bases, with 9 bases lying between them. The CDR3 nucleotides read TGTGCCAGCAGCTTGGAGTTTTTGGCTGAAGCTTTCTTT. It is translated as CASSLEFLAEAFF. The full variable domain, completed using reference TRBV5-6 and TRBJ1-1, is DAGVTQSPTHLIKTRGQQVTLRCSPKSGHDTVSWYQQALGQGPQFIFQYYEEEERQRGNFPDRFSGHQFPNYSSELNVNALLLGDSALYLCASSLEFLAEAFFGQGTRLTVV.

V is TRBV5-1 and J is TRBJ1-4, with 9 nucleotides matching TRBD1. The J segment lost 4 bases and the V segment lost 5 bases, leaving 15 bases of the junction unmatched. The germline gives CDR1 SGHRS, CDR2 YFSETQ. The CDR3 contains 18 residues. The CDR3 reads CASSLRTGAVKNNEKLFF. The CDR3 DNA sequence: TGCGCCAGCAGTTTGCGGACAGGGGCCGTTAAAAATAATGAAAAACTGTTTTTT.

The rearrangement uses TRBV6-5 and TRBJ2-7, with D perhaps matching TRBD2 (6 bases). The CDR3 totals 14 residues. CDR1 and CDR2 (germline): MNHEY, SVGAGI. Trimming left V 6 bases short and J 0 bases short, with 12 bases between. As DNA, the CDR3 is TGTGCCAGCAGACGACCGGGAGTCTCCTACGAGCAGTACTTC. It translates to CASRRPGVSYEQYF.

CDR3 sequence (DNA): TGTGCCAGCAGCTTGTCGGACAGGGTAGGAGAGACCCAGTACTTC. Translation: CASSLSDRVGETQYF. The chain joins TRBV5-4 to TRBJ2-5; 8 bases line up with TRBD1. This CDR3 has 15 amino acids. V shed 1 base and J 4 bases; nucleotides not matched to a gene: 6. CDR1 and CDR2 from the germline V gene are SGHNT and YYREEE (reference sequence).

This clone was observed a few times. V and J are TRBV7-2 and TRBJ1-5; maybe TRBD1 (6 bases). The CDR3 consists of 15 residues. The V gene's germline CDR1 is SGHTA and CDR2 FQGNSA. The V end was cut by 0 bases, the J end by 1 base, with 7 bases between. This chain's CDR3 is CASSLATGSNQPQHF. CDR3 sequence (DNA): TGTGCCAGCAGCTTAGCAACAGGGAGCAATCAGCCCCAGCATTTT.